This TCR beta chain stems from a study of T cell changes during pregnancy in multiple sclerosis. Trimming removed 6 bases from V and 2 bases from J; junction bases left unmatched: 17. The germline V gene has CDR1 LNHDA and CDR2 SQIVND (reference sequence). There are 21 residues in the CDR3. There are a few counts of this clone. TCRdb's table, derived via immunoSEQ multiplex PCR, lists solely in-frame clones and lacks some. The profile shows about 75,000 clones, 75% to 95% of them singletons. V gene TRBV19 combines with J gene TRBJ2-6; TRBD2 aligns across 12 bases. The receptor comes from a female donor with multiple sclerosis, enrolled in a pregnancy study. Material: CD4+ T cells from peripheral blood mononuclear cells, obtained before pregnancy. CDR3 protein: CASSFRLAGAPGPPGANVLTF. The CDR3 nucleotides are TGTGCCAGTAGCTTCAGACTAGCGGGAGCCCCGGGACCCCCTGGGGCCAACGTCCTGACTTTC.